These 25 T cell receptor beta chains were sequenced from one sample in a study of T cell clonotyping in hematopoietic cell transplantation. Sequenced by immunoSEQ multiplex PCR; TCRdb stores in-frame clones only, minus some. Of roughly 6,400 clones listed, 95% to 98% are singletons. The time point here: recipient sample about 28 days before transplant, after cytoreduction. This material consisted of peripheral blood mononuclear cells, taken before stem cell transplant. Receptor source: a man in his 70s with acute myeloid leukemia. Some clones in this sample may be carry-over from other donors' samples.

This CDR3 reads CAWSALRGLAGGGETQYF. CDR3 nucleotides: TGTGCCTGGAGTGCACTGCGTGGACTAGCGGGGGGAGGAGAGACCCAGTACTTC. The rearrangement uses TRBV30 and TRBJ2-5; TRBD2 matches at 14 bases. The CDR3 is 18 amino acids. Germline values: CDR1 GTSNPN, CDR2 SVGIG (reference sequence). V shed 1 base and J 4 bases; nucleotides not matched to a gene: 11.

The CDR3 DNA follows: TGTGCCAGCAGTGAGGAGTGGGGGACTGAAGCTTTCTTT. The encoded protein is CASSEEWGTEAFF. The chain joins TRBV2 to TRBJ1-1; tentative D call: TRBD1 (5 bases). The V and J ends lost 3 bases and 5 bases respectively, with 10 bases between them. Germline CDR1 and CDR2: SNHLY and FYNNEI. The CDR3 contains 13 residues.

This sequence joins TRBV11-1 and TRBJ2-7; tentatively, D is TRBD1 (6 bases). Germline CDR1 is SGHAT and CDR2 is FQDESV (reference sequence). The CDR3 has 13 amino acids. Trimming left V 5 bases short and J 6 bases short, with 14 bases between. The CDR3 region is CASSPRQVSEQYF. CDR3 nucleotide sequence: TGTGCCAGCAGCCCCAGACAGGTCTCCGAGCAGTACTTC. Combining the CDR3 with reference TRBV11-1 and TRBJ2-7 gives the whole variable domain EAEVAQSPRYKITEKSQAVAFWCDPISGHATLYWYRQILGQGPELLVQFQDESVVDDSQLPKDRFSAERLKGVDSTLKIQPAELGDSAMYLCASSPRQVSEQYFGPGTRLTVT.

The chain recombines TRBV20-1 with TRBJ1-2, with D unclear. CDR1 is DFQATT and CDR2 is SNEGSKA in the germline V gene (reference sequence). V dropped 5 bases and J dropped 8 bases, with 12 bases sitting between them. The CDR3 covers 11 residues. The DNA of the CDR3 is TGCAGTGCTCCTTTTTCCCCAGGCTACACCTTC. It translates to CSAPFSPGYTF.

The chain employs TRBV19 and TRBJ1-5, with 7 bases matching TRBD1. Trimming cost V 5 bases and J 3 bases; bases outside gene matches: 10. Looked up from germline, CDR1 is LNHDA and CDR2 is SQIVND (reference sequence). This CDR3 is 16 amino acids long. The CDR3 sequence is CASSWRDSHFNQPQHF. CDR3 nucleotide sequence: TGTGCCAGTAGTTGGAGGGACAGCCACTTCAATCAGCCCCAGCATTTT.

The V call is TRBV28, the J call TRBJ2-7, with D possibly TRBD1 on 6 matching bases. Trimming pared 4 bases from V and 5 bases from J, leaving 9 bases between. Germline V gives CDR1 MDHEN, CDR2 SYDVKM. This CDR3 has 12 amino acids. CDR3 nucleotides: TGTGCCAGCAGTTCAGGGGTCCACGAGCAGTACTTC. It translates to CASSSGVHEQYF.

The rearrangement joins TRBV2 to TRBJ1-1; no clear D gene. The V end was cut by 7 bases, the J end by 0 bases, with 12 bases between. The CDR3 runs to 14 residues. Germline CDR1 is SNHLY and CDR2 is FYNNEI. Here the CDR3 DNA reads TGTGCCAGCACCCAAAGGGAGATGAACACTGAAGCTTTCTTT. This sequence encodes CASTQREMNTEAFF.

The chain combines TRBV11-3 with TRBJ2-5; D is possibly TRBD1 (5 bases). The CDR3 runs to 16 residues. Germline CDR1 and CDR2: SGHNT and YENEEA. V gave up 3 bases and J gave up 5 bases, with 19 bases separating them. CDR3 nucleotide sequence: TGTGCCAGCAGCTTTGAAGACAGCAAGCTAGGGGAGACCCAGTACTTC. Translation gives CASSFEDSKLGETQYF.

The J gene is TRBJ2-7, the V gene TRBV25-1, with D hard to call. The V gene lost 4 bases and the J gene lost 4 bases, with 5 bases spanning the gap. From germline, CDR1 is MGHDK and CDR2 SYGVNS. The CDR3 covers 11 residues. CDR3 DNA sequence: TGTGCCAGCAGTGCCATTTACGAGCAGTACTTC. Protein sequence: CASSAIYEQYF.

V and J are TRBV28 and TRBJ1-6, with 9 bases identical to TRBD1. Germline CDR1 MDHEN, CDR2 SYDVKM. Unmatched junction bases numbered 9, after V lost 7 bases and J lost 8 bases. The CDR3 length is 15 residues. CDR3 nucleotides: TGTGCCAGCACCTGGGAGACAGGGGGGGATTCACCCCTCCACTTT. It encodes CASTWETGGDSPLHF.

This rearrangement joins TRBV7-2 to TRBJ1-2; D unclear. Trimming removed 2 bases from V and 5 bases from J, with 9 bases in between. CDR1 and CDR2 from the germline V gene are SGHTA and FQGNSA. This CDR3 has 13 residues. In DNA form, the CDR3 reads TGTGCCAGCAGCTTAACCTCAGGTTATGGCTACACCTTC. This codes for CASSLTSGYGYTF.

This chain links TRBV11-3 with TRBJ1-1; D is uncertain. There are 11 residues in the CDR3. Looked up from germline, CDR1 is SGHNT and CDR2 is YENEEA. The V end lost 8 bases, the J end lost 3 bases, and 7 bases lay between the germline ends. The DNA for the CDR3 is TGTGCCAGCGGGTTTCACACTGAAGCTTTCTTT. Its protein product is CASGFHTEAFF. The complete variable domain, with remaining parts taken from reference TRBV11-3 and TRBJ1-1, reads EAGVVQSPRYKIIEKKQPVAFWCNPISGHNTLYWYLQNLGQGPELLIRYENEEAVDDSQLPKDRFSAERLKGVDSTLKIQPAELGDSAVYLCASGFHTEAFFGQGTRLTVV.

This sequence joins TRBV6-5 and TRBJ1-2; 10 nucleotides match TRBD1. Germline values: CDR1 MNHEY, CDR2 SVGAGI. The length of the CDR3 is 14 residues. V dropped 4 bases and J dropped 5; count of bases not matched to a gene: 4. The CDR3 bases are TGTGCCAGCAGTTTGACAGGGGGCGATTATGGCTACACCTTC. Translating it yields CASSLTGGDYGYTF.

The V call is TRBV18, the J call TRBJ2-7; TRBD1 matches 11 bases. Germline CDR1 and CDR2: KGHSH and LQKENI. V lost 3 bases to trimming and J lost 4 bases; unmatched junction nucleotides: 5. CDR3 size: 15 residues. The CDR3 nucleotides read TGTGCCAGCTCACCGCGGACAGGGGGCCTATACGAGCAGTACTTC. It translates to CASSPRTGGLYEQYF.

This sequence joins TRBV30 and TRBJ1-2; 9 positions match TRBD1. V lost 8 bases to trimming and J lost 6 bases; unmatched junction nucleotides: 16. CDR1 is GTSNPN and CDR2 is SVGIG in the germline V gene (reference sequence). CDR3 length: 15 amino acids. CDR3: CARRDRARRWDGYTF. The CDR3 DNA follows: TGTGCCCGCCGGGACAGGGCCCGAAGGTGGGATGGCTACACCTTC.

The chain uses TRBV29-1 and TRBJ1-1; D remains ambiguous. The CDR3 runs to 14 residues. The ends were cut back, 4 bases at V and 5 bases at J, with 17 bases in the middle. Germline V lookup: CDR1 SQVTM, CDR2 ANQGSEA. CDR3 region: CSVGFLRRMTEAFF. The CDR3 DNA sequence: TGCAGCGTTGGGTTTCTCCGACGTATGACTGAAGCTTTCTTT.

V gene TRBV18 combines with J gene TRBJ1-1; 7 bases agree with TRBD1. After removal of 4 bases from V and 4 bases from J, the junction contained 12 bases not matched to a gene. The CDR3 totals 16 residues. Germline lookup yields CDR1 KGHSH and CDR2 LQKENI. The CDR3 nucleotides are TGTGCCAGCTCACTTTCCCAGGACAGGAGGACCACTGAAGCTTTCTTT. Translating it yields CASSLSQDRRTTEAFF. The full variable domain, with the rest looked up from reference TRBV18 and TRBJ1-1, is NAGVMQNPRHLVRRRGQEARLRCSPMKGHSHVYWYRQLPEEGLKFMVYLQKENIIDESGMPKERFSAEFPKEGPSILRIQQVVRGDSAAYFCASSLSQDRRTTEAFFGQGTRLTVV.

The V and J genes are TRBV5-1 and TRBJ1-4; tentatively, D is TRBD1 (6 bases). V was clipped by 5 bases and J by 4 bases, with 12 bases between them. This CDR3 has 14 amino acids. The germline gives CDR1 SGHRS, CDR2 YFSETQ. Here the CDR3 DNA reads TGCGCCAGCAGTACAGGGCTTGGTAATGAAAAACTGTTTTTT. This translates into CASSTGLGNEKLFF.

This chain uses TRBV4-2 with TRBJ1-4, with 8 bases matching TRBD1. Trimming removed 0 bases from V and 4 bases from J; junction bases left unmatched: 1. Looked up from germline, CDR1 is LGHNA and CDR2 is YNFKEQ. The CDR3 length is 15 residues. The CDR3 bases are TGTGCCAGCAGCCAAGAGGACAGGGTTAATGAAAAACTGTTTTTT. It encodes CASSQEDRVNEKLFF.

The chain carries TRBV11-2 and TRBJ1-3; no reliable D call. CDR3 length equals 14 residues. CDR1 is SGHAT and CDR2 is FQNNGV in the germline V gene. Trimming cost V 8 bases and J 0 bases, with 11 bases left between them. This CDR3 reads CASRLGSSGNTIYF. DNA for the CDR3: TGTGCCAGCCGCCTCGGGAGCTCTGGAAACACCATATATTTT. The entire variable domain, with the rest obtained from reference TRBV11-2 and TRBJ1-3, is as follows: EAGVAQSPRYKIIEKRQSVAFWCNPISGHATLYWYQQILGQGPKLLIQFQNNGVVDDSQLPKDRFSAERLKGVDSTLKIQPAKLEDSAVYLCASRLGSSGNTIYFGEGSWLTVV.

This sequence joins TRBV25-1 and TRBJ2-4; a possible D gene is TRBD1 (7 bases). Trimming left V 6 bases short and J 8 bases short, with 14 bases between. Germline V gene data show CDR1 as MGHDK and CDR2 as SYGVNS. This CDR3 has 13 residues. This CDR3 reads CASSPDREDIQYF. For the CDR3, the DNA is TGTGCCAGCAGCCCTGACAGGGAGGACATTCAGTACTTC.

V gene TRBV5-1 combines with J gene TRBJ1-2; TRBD1 agrees at 10 bases. CDR1 and CDR2 from the germline V gene are SGHRS and YFSETQ. V shed 0 bases, J shed 5 bases, and the junction held 1 base outside the gene matches. CDR3 length: 14 amino acids. CDR3 bases: TGCGCCAGCAGCTTGGGACAGGGGGCTTATGGCTACACCTTC. Amino acid sequence: CASSLGQGAYGYTF.

The gene calls are TRBV16 and TRBJ1-5, with D possibly TRBD1 on 6 matching bases. V lost 4 bases to trimming and J lost 7 bases, with 23 bases between them. CDR3 length: 17 residues. Germline V lookup: CDR1 KGHSY, CDR2 FQNENV. CDR3 nucleotides: TGTGCCAGCAGCCTCCGAATCGTTGGAGGGACAAGGCAGCCCCAGCATTTT. Its translation is CASSLRIVGGTRQPQHF.

V usage is TRBV6-6 and J usage is TRBJ2-7; D might be TRBD1 (6 bases). V lost 2 bases and J lost 5, with 13 bases in between. This CDR3 spans 14 amino acids. Germline V gives CDR1 MNHNY, CDR2 SVGAGI (reference sequence). CDR3 sequence (DNA): TGTGCCAGCAGTTACCCCAGCTCAGGGGACGAGCAGTACTTC. Translating it yields CASSYPSSGDEQYF.

Here the CDR3 DNA reads TGTGCCAGCCTTGAGGGGGTGTACGAGCAGTACTTC. Translating gives CASLEGVYEQYF. The J gene is TRBJ2-7, the V gene TRBV6-1, with a tentative D call TRBD1 (6 bases). The CDR3 is made up of 12 amino acids. Germline V gene data show CDR1 as MNHNS and CDR2 as SASEGT. V gave up 8 bases and J gave up 4 bases, with 12 bases separating them.